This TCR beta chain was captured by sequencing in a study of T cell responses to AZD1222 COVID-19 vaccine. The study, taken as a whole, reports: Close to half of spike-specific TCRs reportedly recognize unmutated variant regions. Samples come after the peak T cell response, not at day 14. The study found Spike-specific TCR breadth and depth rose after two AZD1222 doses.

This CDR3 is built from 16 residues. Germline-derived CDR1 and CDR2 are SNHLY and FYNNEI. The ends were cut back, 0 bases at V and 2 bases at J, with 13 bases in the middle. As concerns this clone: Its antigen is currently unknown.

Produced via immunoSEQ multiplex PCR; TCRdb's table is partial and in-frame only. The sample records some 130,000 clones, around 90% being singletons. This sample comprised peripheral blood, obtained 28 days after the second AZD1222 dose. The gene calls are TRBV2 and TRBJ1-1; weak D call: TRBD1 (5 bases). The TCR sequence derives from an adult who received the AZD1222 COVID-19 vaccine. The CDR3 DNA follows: TGTGCCAGCAGTGAAGCGCTAAAGGGGAGAAACACTGAAGCTTTCTTT. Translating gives CASSEALKGRNTEAFF.